Described below is a single TCR beta chain sequence and its context. Its antigen is still unknown. A second PCR, run for about 6 to 12 cycles, used a sample-barcoded 5' primer plus a J-beta primer mix. TCRdb fed the 5' RACE reads into MiXCR, producing one record per CDR3 protein. The table has about a million distinct CDR3 sequences, under 40% seen once. Around 10 milliliters of peripheral blood were drawn from each donor. These data come from a study of blood T cells in healthy people across ages. Overall study context: In model experiments, template switching was able to capture about one barcoded beta molecule for every two T cells that were present. Study outcomes and limitations: Per-million-T-cell TCR beta diversity fell roughly linearly with age. It was held that diversity estimates obtained from one million T cells represented underestimates.

This receptor was taken from a man younger than 30 in good health. Source material: blood.

CDR3 region: CASSLYPGTASSYEQYF. The CDR3 DNA sequence: TGTGCCAGCAGCTTATACCCCGGGACAGCTAGCTCCTACGAGCAGTACTTC. The chain uses TRBV7-2 and TRBJ2-7, with 7 positions matching TRBD1. Trimming at V came to 2 bases and at J to 0 bases, leaving 10 bases not matched to a gene. The CDR3 is 17 residues long. The germline CDR1 and CDR2 sequences are SGHTA and FQGNSA.